The present T cell receptor (beta chain) was sequenced within a study of blood T cell repertoires in COVID-19. Turning to the study itself: Spain, Italy and the United States supplied samples that represented acute and convalescent COVID-19. Sample material is recorded as cDNA or gDNA derived from T cells, B-cell-depleted T cells, or PBMCs.

CDR3 length: 15 amino acids. Germline values: CDR1 WSHSY, CDR2 SAAADI. After removal of 8 bases from V and 2 bases from J, the junction contained 9 bases not matched to a gene. In its sample, this clone was seen once. As processed by the authors: Scientists estimated how many nucleated cells there were by amplifying reference gene primers. Clones were sequenced by immunoSEQ multiplex PCR, and TCRdb holds only the in-frame ones, with some missing. The DNA was the basis for D and trimming; V, J and clone size are from that table. The sample yields around 210,000 clones, roughly 88% seen once. This clonotype originated in a human donor in a cohort sampled during active COVID-19. The rearrangement links TRBV10-2 to TRBJ2-1; 7 bases line up with TRBD1. Specimen: peripheral blood. The CDR3, as DNA: TGCGCCAGCGTGGGTGGGCAGGGGGCCTACAATGAGCAGTTCTTC. It yields the protein CASVGGQGAYNEQFF.